The T cell receptor beta chain under discussion was sequenced for a study of immune evolution from preneoplasia to lung adenocarcinoma. Whole-study results and caveats: Top clone share appeared to fall from AAH through AIS, MIA, adenocarcinoma.

For this clone: The antigen is unknown.

Using immunoSEQ multiplex PCR, the repertoire was profiled, and TCRdb retains in-frame clones only, with some absent. The sample carries roughly 3,000 clones, roughly four fifths recorded once. The V gene's germline CDR1 is LNHDA and CDR2 SQIVND (reference sequence). V dropped 0 bases and J dropped 4 bases, with 13 bases sitting between them. The CDR3 sequence is 16 residues long. Between the mid-2010s and the late 2010s, patients underwent resection in Japan or China. The rearrangement uses TRBV19 and TRBJ1-5; D is ambiguous. Sample: FFPE adjacent normal lung tissue. The receptor comes from a person aged 35-55 years with lung adenocarcinoma. The CDR3 here is CASSIEGSRRNQPQHF. CDR3 nucleotides: TGTGCCAGTAGTATAGAGGGAAGTCGCCGAAATCAGCCCCAGCATTTT.